This note documents a single T cell receptor (beta chain) sequence. No antigen is known for it. No much larger clonotype is one base removed from it; base qualities were not supplied. The germline V gene (reference sequence) yields DFQATT for CDR1 and SNEGSKA for CDR2. V trim: 4 bases; J trim: 0 bases; unmatched bases: 6. The CDR3 goes from the cysteine to the phenylalanine over 17 residues. Left in the record is the CDR3 DNA by itself, 51 bases read in frame from the first base. The source of the sample is a study of response to subunit inactivated influenza vaccine listed by TCRdb under 2018. Background for the entire study: The study used deep quantitative T cell receptor repertoire profiling to track responses to a trivalent subunit inactivated influenza vaccine. The study at large found these results: According to the authors, only a limited number of new T cells may be recruited by each seasonal influenza vaccination.

Library construction relied on RT-PCR. Sequencing relied on an Illumina HiSeq 2500. TCRdb redid the processing of the public reads, applying fastp at Q25 and MiXCR, and retained in-frame beta chains. CDR3 protein duplicates are merged, each entry listing the most common genes and DNA. The sample contains about half a million distinct CDR3 sequences, 25% of them found a single time. Together, the top ten hold about 1.9% of the sample. The chain joins TRBV20-1 to TRBJ2-3, with 14 central nucleotides matching TRBD2. This sample comprised CD4+ T cells sorted from PBMCs, obtained roughly 5 days after vaccination. The clonotype originates from a man aged 50-59 years who received an inactivated influenza vaccine. Donor details come from another sample of the same person, matched by shared clones. The bases read TGCAGTGCTACCGGACTAGCGGGGGGTTCTAGCACAGATACGCAGTATTTT. The encoded protein is CSATGLAGGSSTDTQYF.